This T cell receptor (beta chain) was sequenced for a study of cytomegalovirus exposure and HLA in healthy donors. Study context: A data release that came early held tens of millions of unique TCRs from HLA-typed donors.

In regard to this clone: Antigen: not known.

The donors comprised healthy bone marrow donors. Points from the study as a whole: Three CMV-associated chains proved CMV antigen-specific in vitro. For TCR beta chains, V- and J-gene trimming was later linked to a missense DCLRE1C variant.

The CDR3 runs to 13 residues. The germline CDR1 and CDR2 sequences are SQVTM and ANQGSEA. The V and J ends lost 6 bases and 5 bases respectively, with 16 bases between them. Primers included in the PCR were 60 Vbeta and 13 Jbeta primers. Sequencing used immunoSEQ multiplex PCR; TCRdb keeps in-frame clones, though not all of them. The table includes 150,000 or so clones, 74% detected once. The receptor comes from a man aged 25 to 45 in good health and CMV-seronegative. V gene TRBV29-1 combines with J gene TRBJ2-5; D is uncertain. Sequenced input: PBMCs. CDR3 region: CSVPLQASETQYF. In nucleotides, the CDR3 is TGCAGCGTCCCTCTCCAGGCCTCCGAGACCCAGTACTTC.